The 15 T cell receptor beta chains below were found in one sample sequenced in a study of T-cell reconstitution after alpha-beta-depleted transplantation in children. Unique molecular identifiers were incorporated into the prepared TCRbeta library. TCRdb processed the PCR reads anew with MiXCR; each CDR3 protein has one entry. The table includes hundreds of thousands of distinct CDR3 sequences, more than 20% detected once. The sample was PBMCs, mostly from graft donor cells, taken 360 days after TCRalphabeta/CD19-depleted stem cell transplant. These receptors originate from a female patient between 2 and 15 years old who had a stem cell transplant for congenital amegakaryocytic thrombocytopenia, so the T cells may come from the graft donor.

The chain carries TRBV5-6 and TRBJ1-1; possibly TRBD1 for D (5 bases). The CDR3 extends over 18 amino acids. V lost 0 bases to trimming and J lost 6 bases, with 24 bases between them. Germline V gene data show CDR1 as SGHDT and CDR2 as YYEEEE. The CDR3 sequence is CASSLAKWRGYQSAEAFF. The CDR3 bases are TGTGCCAGCAGCTTGGCCAAATGGCGGGGCTATCAAAGCGCTGAAGCTTTCTTT. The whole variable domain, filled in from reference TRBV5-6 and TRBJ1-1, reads DAGVTQSPTHLIKTRGQQVTLRCSPKSGHDTVSWYQQALGQGPQFIFQYYEEEERQRGNFPDRFSGHQFPNYSSELNVNALLLGDSALYLCASSLAKWRGYQSAEAFFGQGTRLTVV.

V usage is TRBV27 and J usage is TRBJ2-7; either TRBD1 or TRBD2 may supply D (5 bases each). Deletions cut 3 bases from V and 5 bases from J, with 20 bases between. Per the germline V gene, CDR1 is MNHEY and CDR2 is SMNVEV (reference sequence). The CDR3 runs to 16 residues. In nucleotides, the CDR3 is TGTGCCAGCAGTTTCAAACTTCCCGGGACGGCCCACGAGCAGTACTTC. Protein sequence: CASSFKLPGTAHEQYF.

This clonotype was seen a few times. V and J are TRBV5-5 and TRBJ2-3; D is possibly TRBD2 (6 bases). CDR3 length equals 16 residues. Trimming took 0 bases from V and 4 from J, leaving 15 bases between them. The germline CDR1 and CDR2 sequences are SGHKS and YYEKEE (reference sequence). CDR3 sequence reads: CASSLGGGFFADTQYF. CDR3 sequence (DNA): TGTGCCAGCAGCTTGGGTGGAGGGTTCTTCGCAGATACGCAGTATTTT.

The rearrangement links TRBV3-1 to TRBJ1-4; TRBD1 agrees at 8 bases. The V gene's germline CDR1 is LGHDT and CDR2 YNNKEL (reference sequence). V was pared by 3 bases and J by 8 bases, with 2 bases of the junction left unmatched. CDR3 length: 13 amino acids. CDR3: CASSQGDREKLFF. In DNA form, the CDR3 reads TGTGCCAGCAGCCAGGGGGACAGGGAAAAACTGTTTTTT.

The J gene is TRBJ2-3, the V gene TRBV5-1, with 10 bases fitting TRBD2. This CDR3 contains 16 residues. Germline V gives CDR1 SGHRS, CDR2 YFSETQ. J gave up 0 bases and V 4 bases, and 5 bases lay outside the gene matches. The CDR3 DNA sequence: TGCGCCAGCAGCACGATACTAGCGGGGAGCACAGATACGCAGTATTTT. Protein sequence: CASSTILAGSTDTQYF. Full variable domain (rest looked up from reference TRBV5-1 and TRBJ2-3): KAGVTQTPRYLIKTRGQQVTLSCSPISGHRSVSWYQQTPGQGLQFLFEYFSETQRNKGNFPGRFSGRQFSNSRSEMNVSTLELGDSALYLCASSTILAGSTDTQYFGPGTRLTVL.

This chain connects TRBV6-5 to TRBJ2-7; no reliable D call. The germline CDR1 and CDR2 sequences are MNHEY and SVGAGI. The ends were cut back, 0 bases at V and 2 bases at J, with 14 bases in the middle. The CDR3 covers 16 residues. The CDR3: CASSYSDDLFTYEQYF. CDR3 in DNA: TGTGCCAGCAGTTACTCGGACGATCTGTTTACCTACGAGCAGTACTTC.

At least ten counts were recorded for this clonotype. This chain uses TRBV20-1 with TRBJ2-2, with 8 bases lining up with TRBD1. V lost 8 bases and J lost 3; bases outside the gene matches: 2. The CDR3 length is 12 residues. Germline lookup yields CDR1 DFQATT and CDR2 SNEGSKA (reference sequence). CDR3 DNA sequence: TGCAGTTCACAGGGGGACACCGGGGAGCTGTTTTTT. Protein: CSSQGDTGELFF.

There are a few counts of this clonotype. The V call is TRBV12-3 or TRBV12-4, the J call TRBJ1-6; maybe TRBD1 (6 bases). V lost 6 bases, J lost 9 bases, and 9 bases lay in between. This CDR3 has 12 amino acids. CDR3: CASRQGGSPLHF. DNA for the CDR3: TGTGCCAGCAGACAGGGTGGTTCACCCCTCCACTTT.

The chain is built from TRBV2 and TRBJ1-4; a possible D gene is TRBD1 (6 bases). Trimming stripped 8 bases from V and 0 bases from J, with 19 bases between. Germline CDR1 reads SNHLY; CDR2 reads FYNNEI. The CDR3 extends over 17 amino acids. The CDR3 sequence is CASLQGPPVATNEKLFF. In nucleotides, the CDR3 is TGTGCCAGCCTCCAGGGGCCGCCTGTTGCAACTAATGAAAAACTGTTTTTT.

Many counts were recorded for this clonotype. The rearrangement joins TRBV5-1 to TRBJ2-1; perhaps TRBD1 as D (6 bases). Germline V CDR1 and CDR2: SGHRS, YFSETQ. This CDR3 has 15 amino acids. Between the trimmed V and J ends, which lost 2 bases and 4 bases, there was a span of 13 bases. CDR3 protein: CASSLQGVSYNEQFF. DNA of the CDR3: TGCGCCAGCAGCTTACAGGGCGTGAGTTACAATGAGCAGTTCTTC.

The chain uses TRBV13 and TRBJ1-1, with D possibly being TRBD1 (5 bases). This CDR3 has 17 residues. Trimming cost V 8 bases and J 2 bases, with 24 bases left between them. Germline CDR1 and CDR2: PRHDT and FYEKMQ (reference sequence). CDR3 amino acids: CASASPGLSGINTEAFF. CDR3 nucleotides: TGTGCCAGCGCCTCCCCTGGGTTGTCAGGGATTAACACTGAAGCTTTCTTT.

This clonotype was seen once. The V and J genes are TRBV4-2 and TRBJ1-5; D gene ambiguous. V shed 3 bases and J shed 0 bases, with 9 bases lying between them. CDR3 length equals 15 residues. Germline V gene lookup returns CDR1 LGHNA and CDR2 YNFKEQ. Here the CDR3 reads CASSHGWGSNQPQHF. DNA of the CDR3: TGTGCCAGCAGCCATGGGTGGGGTAGCAATCAGCCCCAGCATTTT.

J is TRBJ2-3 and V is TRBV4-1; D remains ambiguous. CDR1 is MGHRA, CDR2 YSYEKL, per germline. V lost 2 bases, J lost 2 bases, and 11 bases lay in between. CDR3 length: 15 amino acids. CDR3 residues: CASSQTERATDTQYF. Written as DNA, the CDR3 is TGCGCCAGCAGCCAAACAGAGCGTGCCACAGATACGCAGTATTTT.

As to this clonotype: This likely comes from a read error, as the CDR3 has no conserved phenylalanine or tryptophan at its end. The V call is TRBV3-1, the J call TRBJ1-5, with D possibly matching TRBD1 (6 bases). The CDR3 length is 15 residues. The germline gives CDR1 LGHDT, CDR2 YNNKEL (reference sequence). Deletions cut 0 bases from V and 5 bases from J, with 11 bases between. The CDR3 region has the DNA TGTGCCAGCAGCCAAGACGTGGGGGGCGATCAGCCCCAGCATTAT. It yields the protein CASSQDVGGDQPQHY.

DNA of the CDR3: TGTGCCACGGAACGGACAGACCAAGAGACCCAGTACTTC. It codes for CATERTDQETQYF. V and J are TRBV28 and TRBJ2-5, with D possibly matching TRBD1 (6 bases). The V and J ends lost 10 bases and 0 bases respectively, with 12 bases between them. The CDR3 consists of 13 residues. From germline, CDR1 is MDHEN and CDR2 SYDVKM.